The present entry profiles one TCR beta chain with its context. This table comes from immunoSEQ multiplex PCR, and its TCRdb copy is limited to in-frame clones, with some not included. The profile shows approximately 220,000 clones, about 80% of them singletons. The data belong to a study of blood T cell repertoires in COVID-19. Material for sequencing was peripheral blood. This sequence was found in a woman aged 60-75 years with acute or convalescent COVID-19.

CDR3: CASSSQFGGRLFGYTF. CDR3 bases: TGTGCCAGTAGCTCTCAGTTTGGCGGTAGGCTTTTTGGCTACACCTTC. The chain recombines TRBV19 with TRBJ1-2; D unresolved. The V gene lost 6 bases and the J gene lost 7 bases, with 24 bases spanning the gap. CDR3 size: 16 residues. CDR1 and CDR2 from the germline V gene are LNHDA and SQIVND (reference sequence).